The 2 T cell receptor beta chains in this list originate from one sample, sequenced in a study of cytomegalovirus exposure and HLA in healthy donors. The PCR ran on 60 Vbeta and 13 Jbeta primers. TCRdb keeps only in-frame clones here, not all; method: immunoSEQ multiplex PCR. The data hold about 180,000 clones, with roughly 79% observed a single time. What was sequenced was PBMCs. Receptors originate from a male donor in good health and CMV-seronegative.

The chain links TRBV27 to TRBJ1-1, with D possibly TRBD1 on 5 matching bases. Germline V gene sequence: CDR1 MNHEY, CDR2 SMNVEV (reference sequence). Trimming cost V 0 bases and J 1 base, with 9 bases left between them. This CDR3 has 15 amino acids. CDR3 coding DNA: TGTGCCAGCAGTTTATCGACAGAAGCGAACACTGAAGCTTTCTTT. It translates to CASSLSTEANTEAFF.

The chain uses TRBV19 and TRBJ1-5; D gene unclear. Trimming took 4 bases from V and 0 from J, leaving 10 bases between them. Germline CDR1 and CDR2: LNHDA and SQIVND (reference sequence). The CDR3 is 15 residues long. The CDR3 reads CASSREGYSNQPQHF. CDR3 bases: TGTGCCAGTAGTAGAGAGGGCTATAGCAATCAGCCCCAGCATTTT.